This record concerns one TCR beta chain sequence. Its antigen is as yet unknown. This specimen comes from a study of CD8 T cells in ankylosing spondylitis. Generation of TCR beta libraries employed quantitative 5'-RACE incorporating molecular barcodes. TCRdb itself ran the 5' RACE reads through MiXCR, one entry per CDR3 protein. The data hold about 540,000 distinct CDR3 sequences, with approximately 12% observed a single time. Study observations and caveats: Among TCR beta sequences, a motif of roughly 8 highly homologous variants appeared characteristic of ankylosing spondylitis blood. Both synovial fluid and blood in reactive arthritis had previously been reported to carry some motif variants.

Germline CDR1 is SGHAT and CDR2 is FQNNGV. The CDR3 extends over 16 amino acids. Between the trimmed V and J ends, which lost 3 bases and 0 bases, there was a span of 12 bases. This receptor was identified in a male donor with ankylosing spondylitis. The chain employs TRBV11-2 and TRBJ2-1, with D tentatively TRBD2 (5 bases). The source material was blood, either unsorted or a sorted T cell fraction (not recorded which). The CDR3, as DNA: TGTGCCAGCAGCTTCGGACTCCCAAGCTCCTACAATGAGCAGTTCTTC. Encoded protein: CASSFGLPSSYNEQFF.